This T cell receptor beta chain was sequenced during a study of shared clonotypes between healthy human individuals. The authors divided CD4+ cells into CD45RA+ naive and CD45RA-negative memory subsets. Overall study findings and caveats: Rarefaction exposed incomplete sorted-subset sequencing despite large depth. Sampling involved blood alone; tissue repertoires likely differ.

In the source study's methods: ImmunoSEQ only sent back junction sequences with no quality scores, so filtering was done differently. Measured with immunoSEQ multiplex PCR; TCRdb has only the in-frame clones, and not every one. For V, J and clone size, that table is used; D and trimming come from the DNA. The sample has 2 million to 2.5 million clones; nearly 97% are singletons. Notes on this clone: No antigen is known for it.

V shed 4 bases and J 2 bases; nucleotides not matched to a gene: 6. Germline values: CDR1 SGHNT, CDR2 YYREEE (reference sequence). This CDR3 contains 15 residues. The rearrangement links TRBV5-4 to TRBJ1-5, with 7 bases aligning to TRBD1. The sequencing input was naive CD4+ T cells sorted from blood. Subset meaning: CD45RA+ positively selected. This sequence originates from a man in his late teens or twenties in good health. CDR3 bases: TGTGCCAGCAGCGAGGGGACAGAGGGCAATCAGCCCCAGCATTTT. This encodes CASSEGTEGNQPQHF. Looking up the rest from reference TRBV5-4 and TRBJ1-5 gives the full variable domain: ETGVTQSPTHLIKTRGQQVTLRCSSQSGHNTVSWYQQALGQGPQFIFQYYREEENGRGNFPPRFSGLQFPNYSSELNVNALELDDSALYLCASSEGTEGNQPQHFGDGTRLSIL.